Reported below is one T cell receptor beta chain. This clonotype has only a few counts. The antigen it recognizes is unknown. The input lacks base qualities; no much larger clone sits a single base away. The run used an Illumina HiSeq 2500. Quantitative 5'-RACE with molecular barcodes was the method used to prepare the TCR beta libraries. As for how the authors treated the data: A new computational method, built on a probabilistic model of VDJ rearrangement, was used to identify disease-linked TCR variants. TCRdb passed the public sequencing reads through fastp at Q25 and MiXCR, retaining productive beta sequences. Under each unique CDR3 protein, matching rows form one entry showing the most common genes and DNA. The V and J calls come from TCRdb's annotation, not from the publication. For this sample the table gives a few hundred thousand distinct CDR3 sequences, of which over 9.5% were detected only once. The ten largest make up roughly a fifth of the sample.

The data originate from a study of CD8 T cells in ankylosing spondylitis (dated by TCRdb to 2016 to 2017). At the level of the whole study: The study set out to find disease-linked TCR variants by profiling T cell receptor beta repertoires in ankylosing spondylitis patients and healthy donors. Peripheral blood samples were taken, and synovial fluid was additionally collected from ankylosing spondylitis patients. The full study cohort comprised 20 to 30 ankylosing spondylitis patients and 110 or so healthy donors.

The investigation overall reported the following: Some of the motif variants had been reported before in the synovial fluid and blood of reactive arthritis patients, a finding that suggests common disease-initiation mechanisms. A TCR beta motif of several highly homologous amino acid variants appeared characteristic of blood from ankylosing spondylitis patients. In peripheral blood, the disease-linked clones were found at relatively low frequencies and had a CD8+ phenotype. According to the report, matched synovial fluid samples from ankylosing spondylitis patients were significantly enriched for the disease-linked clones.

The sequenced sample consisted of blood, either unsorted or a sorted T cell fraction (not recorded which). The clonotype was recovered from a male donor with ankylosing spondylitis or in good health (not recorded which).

The CDR3 reads CSVEDQGAEKLFF. The bases read TGCAGCGTTGAAGATCAGGGGGCGGAAAAACTGTTTTTT. Here the chain combines TRBV29-1 and TRBJ1-4; 8 junctional bases match TRBD1. V is cut back by 0 bases and J by 8 bases, with 2 bases in the junction unmatched. Reading the germline V gene gives CDR1 SQVTM and CDR2 ANQGSEA. There are 13 amino acids in the CDR3, from cysteine to phenylalanine inclusive. Only CDR3 DNA is held: 39 bases, read in frame from base 1.